This entry lists 25 T cell receptor beta chains sequenced from one sample in a study of cytomegalovirus exposure and HLA in healthy donors. Both 60 Vbeta primers and 13 Jbeta primers went into the PCR. The data were produced by immunoSEQ multiplex PCR, yet TCRdb's version contains in-frame clones alone and is incomplete. The table records around 140,000 clones, 70% to 80% of them present only once. Sequencing was carried out using PBMCs. These receptors all come from a woman aged 55-70 years in good health and CMV-seropositive.

The chain combines TRBV28 with TRBJ2-7; 8 positions match TRBD2. This CDR3 has 16 amino acids. Germline-derived CDR1 and CDR2 are MDHEN and SYDVKM. V shed 4 bases and J 4 bases; nucleotides not matched to a gene: 12. CDR3 in DNA: TGTGCCAGCAGTTCCGTCTGGCGGGAGGCCCCATACGAGCAGTACTTC. Its protein product is CASSSVWREAPYEQYF.

The chain couples TRBV6-1 to TRBJ1-5; TRBD1 might be the D (5 bases). Trimming stripped 7 bases from V and 8 bases from J, with 15 bases between. Germline CDR1 and CDR2: MNHNS and SASEGT. CDR3 length: 13 residues. The CDR3 sequence: CASKRGPYEPQHF. CDR3 bases: TGTGCCAGCAAAAGGGGCCCCTATGAGCCCCAGCATTTT.

The rearrangement joins TRBV5-6 to TRBJ1-2, with no clear D. The CDR3 is made up of 15 amino acids. V lost 4 bases to trimming and J lost 1 base, with 14 bases between them. Germline-derived CDR1 and CDR2 are SGHDT and YYEEEE. The CDR3 DNA follows: TGTGCCAGCAGCCCTGCCGTGGGAGTTAACTATGGCTACACCTTC. Amino acid sequence: CASSPAVGVNYGYTF.

CDR3 DNA sequence: TGCAGCGTTGAAGCCCTGAGCGGGGAGATCTATGGCTACACCTTC. This sequence encodes CSVEALSGEIYGYTF. This chain uses TRBV29-1 with TRBJ1-2; D gene unclear. CDR3 length: 15 amino acids. Trimming stripped 1 base from V and 4 bases from J, with 16 bases between. The V gene's germline CDR1 is SQVTM and CDR2 ANQGSEA. Looking up the rest from reference TRBV29-1 and TRBJ1-2 gives the full variable domain: SAVISQKPSRDICQRGTSLTIQCQVDSQVTMMFWYRQQPGQSLTLIATANQGSEATYESGFVIDKFPISRPNLTFSTLTVSNMSPEDSSIYLCSVEALSGEIYGYTFGSGTRLTVV.

The chain employs TRBV7-7 and TRBJ2-1; maybe TRBD1 (6 bases). V was pared by 5 bases and J by 5 bases, with 10 bases between. This CDR3 spans 13 amino acids. Germline CDR1 SSHAT, CDR2 FNYEAQ (reference sequence). CDR3 in amino acids: CASSVDRNNEQFF. CDR3 sequence (DNA): TGTGCCAGCAGCGTGGACAGAAACAATGAGCAGTTCTTC.

This chain joins TRBV28 and TRBJ2-7; 12 nucleotides match TRBD2. Trimming cost V 6 bases and J 5 bases; bases outside gene matches: 5. Germline CDR1 reads MDHEN; CDR2 reads SYDVKM. The CDR3 runs 14 residues. CDR3 in DNA: TGTGCCAGCAGGACTAGCGGGAGTATAGACGAGCAGTACTTC. Protein sequence: CASRTSGSIDEQYF.

The rearrangement joins TRBV5-1 to TRBJ2-2; D may be TRBD1 (5 bases). Trimming shortened V by 0 bases and J by 3 bases, and 9 bases separated the two germline ends. Germline-derived CDR1 and CDR2 are SGHRS and YFSETQ. The CDR3 totals 15 residues. The CDR3 loop reads CASSLGQLDTGELFF. The CDR3 region has the DNA TGCGCCAGCAGCTTGGGACAGCTAGACACCGGGGAGCTGTTTTTT.

The chain carries TRBV10-3 and TRBJ2-1; TRBD2 agrees at 8 bases. Germline CDR1 and CDR2: ENHRY and SYGVKD. J lost 2 bases, V lost 3 bases, and 3 bases had no gene match. The CDR3 is 15 residues long. This chain's CDR3 is CAISDLAGAYNEQFF. CDR3 sequence (DNA): TGTGCCATCAGTGATCTAGCGGGTGCCTACAATGAGCAGTTCTTC.

This clone was found a few times. The chain uses TRBV5-1 and TRBJ1-4; D is perhaps TRBD1 (5 bases). This CDR3 has 13 residues. V lost 3 bases and J lost 8, with 11 bases in between. From germline, CDR1 is SGHRS and CDR2 YFSETQ. CDR3: CASSSEGLEKLFF. CDR3 nucleotide sequence: TGCGCCAGCAGCTCGGAGGGGCTCGAAAAACTGTTTTTT.

The chain couples TRBV5-1 to TRBJ2-7; 7 nucleotides agree with TRBD2. V was pared by 3 bases and J by 0 bases, with 3 bases of the junction left unmatched. The CDR3 loop spans 14 amino acids. The germline V gene has CDR1 SGHRS and CDR2 YFSETQ. DNA of the CDR3: TGCGCCAGCAGCTCTAGCGGCCCCTCCTACGAGCAGTACTTC. Protein product: CASSSSGPSYEQYF.

The gene calls are TRBV7-2 and TRBJ2-1, with 11 bases fitting TRBD2. Germline V lookup: CDR1 SGHTA, CDR2 FQGNSA. There are 15 residues in the CDR3. Losses at the gene ends were 5 bases for V and 12 bases for J; bases not matched to a gene: 12. CDR3 sequence (DNA): TGTGCCAGCAGCCTGGGGCTAGCGGGAGGTTGGCGGCAGTTCTTC. It encodes CASSLGLAGGWRQFF. Supplemented by reference TRBV7-2 and TRBJ2-1, the full variable domain reads GAGVSQSPSNKVTEKGKDVELRCDPISGHTALYWYRQSLGQGLEFLIYFQGNSAPDKSGLPSDRFSAERTGGSVSTLTIQRTQQEDSAVYLCASSLGLAGGWRQFFGPGTRLTVL.

This clone was observed a few times. This rearrangement joins TRBV10-3 to TRBJ2-1, with D possibly TRBD1 on 5 matching bases. CDR1 is ENHRY and CDR2 is SYGVKD in the germline V gene. The V end lost 3 bases, the J end lost 10 bases, and 13 bases lay between the germline ends. The CDR3 runs 13 residues. The CDR3 region has the DNA TGTGCCATCAGTGATGGGGCACCCCAAGAGCAGTTCTTC. Amino acid sequence: CAISDGAPQEQFF.

This clone was picked up a small number of times. The V and J genes are TRBV7-9 and TRBJ1-1; 9 bases fit TRBD1. The CDR3 loop spans 17 amino acids. With V trimmed by 6 bases and J by 0 bases, 11 bases remained unmatched. Germline CDR1 is SEHNR and CDR2 is FQNEAQ (reference sequence). The CDR3 coding sequence is TGTGCCAGCAGGAGGGGGGGGACAGGGCTCTTGAACACTGAAGCTTTCTTT. It codes for CASRRGGTGLLNTEAFF. The entire variable domain, with the rest obtained from reference TRBV7-9 and TRBJ1-1, is as follows: DTGVSQNPRHKITKRGQNVTFRCDPISEHNRLYWYRQTLGQGPEFLTYFQNEAQLEKSRLLSDRFSAERPKGSFSTLEIQRTEQGDSAMYLCASRRGGTGLLNTEAFFGQGTRLTVV.

This clone showed up just once. The V gene is TRBV9, the J gene TRBJ2-1; 12 bases line up with TRBD1. Germline V gene sequence: CDR1 SGDLS, CDR2 YYNGEE. Losses at the gene ends were 3 bases for V and 8 bases for J; bases not matched to a gene: 12. This CDR3 is 17 amino acids long. The CDR3 region is CASSGGEMGQGAHEQFF. CDR3 bases: TGTGCCAGCAGCGGGGGGGAGATGGGACAGGGGGCCCATGAGCAGTTCTTC.

This chain links TRBV14 with TRBJ1-1; the match to TRBD1 covers 7 bases. V was pared by 0 bases and J by 7 bases, with 2 bases of the junction left unmatched. CDR1 is SGHDN and CDR2 is FVKESK in the germline V gene. This CDR3 comprises 13 residues. The DNA for the CDR3 is TGTGCCAGCAGCCAAGATTGGGACAGTGAAGCTTTCTTT. Translated, it gives CASSQDWDSEAFF.

The V call is TRBV25-1, the J call TRBJ2-6; the D gene is possibly TRBD1 (5 bases). This CDR3 has 15 amino acids. V lost 3 bases, J lost 2 bases, and 8 bases lay in between. CDR1 is MGHDK and CDR2 is SYGVNS in the germline V gene. This CDR3 is CASSDARAGANVLTF. The CDR3 coding sequence is TGTGCCAGCAGTGACGCCAGGGCTGGGGCCAACGTCCTGACTTTC.

This chain uses TRBV9 with TRBJ1-4; D unclear. With 1 base removed from V and 5 bases from J, the gap between germline ends came to 9 bases. Germline lookup yields CDR1 SGDLS and CDR2 YYNGEE. The CDR3 consists of 14 residues. CDR3 loop: CASSVSGPNEKLFF. DNA of the CDR3: TGTGCCAGCAGCGTATCGGGTCCGAATGAAAAACTGTTTTTT.

This clone was counted only a few times. The genes are TRBV9 and TRBJ2-1; D might be TRBD2 (6 bases). This CDR3 spans 15 amino acids. CDR1 SGDLS and CDR2 YYNGEE come from the germline V gene. Trimming cost V 0 bases and J 4 bases, with 11 bases left between them. The CDR3 DNA reads as TGTGCCAGCAGCGTAGCGGAGGGCCGATACAATGAGCAGTTCTTC. Translation gives CASSVAEGRYNEQFF.

This clone showed up just a few times. The V call is TRBV28, the J call TRBJ2-5, with TRBD1 as a possible D gene (5 bases). The CDR3 consists of 13 residues. Trimming left V 5 bases short and J 7 bases short, with 14 bases between. Germline loops: CDR1 MDHEN, CDR2 SYDVKM. CDR3 DNA: TGTGCCAGCAGTCCAGGGCTTCCGGGGACCCAGTACTTC. It yields the protein CASSPGLPGTQYF.

The rearrangement uses TRBV5-1 and TRBJ1-1; 10 bases align to TRBD1. J lost 4 bases, V lost 0 bases, and 3 bases had no gene match. Germline loops: CDR1 SGHRS, CDR2 YFSETQ. This CDR3 region has 15 residues. This CDR3 reads CASSLEGQGTTEAFF. CDR3 DNA sequence: TGCGCCAGCAGCTTGGAGGGACAGGGGACCACTGAAGCTTTCTTT.

This sequence joins TRBV28 and TRBJ2-7; D may be TRBD1 (5 bases). This CDR3 has 16 residues. V was trimmed by 3 bases and J by 0 bases, leaving 15 bases between them. Germline loops: CDR1 MDHEN, CDR2 SYDVKM. The CDR3 protein is CASSFSTGMSSYEQYF. CDR3 DNA sequence: TGTGCCAGCAGTTTTTCCACAGGTATGAGCTCCTACGAGCAGTACTTC.

CDR3 nucleotides: TGTGCCAGCAGTGAACTAGCGGGAGTCGCAGATACGCAGTATTTT. The encoded protein is CASSELAGVADTQYF. The chain uses TRBV25-1 and TRBJ2-3; 10 nucleotides align to TRBD2. J was trimmed by 4 bases and V by 2 bases; bases with no gene match: 3. The length of the CDR3 is 15 residues. Germline V CDR1 and CDR2: MGHDK, SYGVNS.

CDR3 sequence reads: CAWSSRQGGQPQHF. DNA of the CDR3: TGTGCCTGGAGTTCGAGACAGGGCGGTCAGCCCCAGCATTTT. The chain uses TRBV30 and TRBJ1-5; 7 bases map to TRBD1. This CDR3 has 14 residues. Looked up from germline, CDR1 is GTSNPN and CDR2 is SVGIG (reference sequence). Germline trimming cut 2 bases from V and 6 bases from J; bases unmatched to any gene: 7.

The chain uses TRBV11-2 and TRBJ2-3, with D possibly TRBD2 on 5 matching bases. The CDR3 covers 15 residues. V lost 3 bases to trimming and J lost 1 base, with 11 bases between them. Per germline, CDR1 SGHAT and CDR2 FQNNGV. CDR3 in DNA: TGTGCCAGCAGCTTTCTGTGGGGAGGCACAGATACGCAGTATTTT. This gives the protein CASSFLWGGTDTQYF. Combining the CDR3 with reference TRBV11-2 and TRBJ2-3 gives the whole variable domain EAGVAQSPRYKIIEKRQSVAFWCNPISGHATLYWYQQILGQGPKLLIQFQNNGVVDDSQLPKDRFSAERLKGVDSTLKIQPAKLEDSAVYLCASSFLWGGTDTQYFGPGTRLTVL.

The chain is built from TRBV25-1 and TRBJ2-5; D unclear. Trimming cost V 1 base and J 4 bases, with 10 bases left between them. CDR1 is MGHDK and CDR2 is SYGVNS in the germline V gene. The CDR3 is 14 residues long. CDR3: CASSEFSGAETQYF. The CDR3 nucleotides are TGTGCCAGCAGTGAATTTTCCGGAGCAGAGACCCAGTACTTC.